This T cell receptor beta chain derives from a study of beta chain features in type 1 diabetes. The whole isolated RNA underwent reverse transcription, so sequencing captured expressed TCRB transcripts. TCRdb keeps only in-frame clones here, not all; method: immunoSEQ multiplex PCR. The sample consists of around 250,000 clones, 25% to 30% of them appearing once. Study-level points and caveats: Naive, central memory and Treg TCRB repertoires appeared more alike in patients than in healthy donors. In all four CD4+ subsets, TCRB CDR3 length was significantly, moderately reduced in type 1 diabetes. When VDJ junctions were examined, type 1 diabetes patients showed fewer insertions and more deletions.

Without exception, sorted populations had purity beyond 95%. This clone came up a few times. The target antigen is unknown. The germline CDR1 and CDR2 sequences are SNHLY and FYNNEI. V lost 4 bases and J lost 6; bases outside the gene matches: 0. The CDR3 length is 13 residues. The chain recombines TRBV2 with TRBJ1-6; 7 bases align to TRBD1. The clonotype originates from a man aged 25 to 45 in good health. Material: central memory CD4+ T cells from blood. This CDR3 is CASSAGGNSPLHF. The CDR3 DNA reads TGTGCCAGCAGTGCAGGGGGTAATTCACCCCTCCACTTT. Complete variable domain (other parts from reference TRBV2 and TRBJ1-6): EPEVTQTPSHQVTQMGQEVILRCVPISNHLYFYWYRQILGQKVEFLVSFYNNEISEKSEIFDDQFSVERPDGSNFTLKIRSTKLEDSAMYFCASSAGGNSPLHFGNGTRLTVT.